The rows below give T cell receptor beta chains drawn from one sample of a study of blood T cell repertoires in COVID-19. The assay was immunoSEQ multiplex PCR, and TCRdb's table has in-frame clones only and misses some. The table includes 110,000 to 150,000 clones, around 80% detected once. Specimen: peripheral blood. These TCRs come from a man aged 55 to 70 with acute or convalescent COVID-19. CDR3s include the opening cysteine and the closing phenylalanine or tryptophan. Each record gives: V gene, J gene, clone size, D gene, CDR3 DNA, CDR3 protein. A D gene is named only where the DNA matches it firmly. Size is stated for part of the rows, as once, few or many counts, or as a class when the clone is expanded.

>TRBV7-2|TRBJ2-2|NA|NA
TGTGCCAGCAGCTTAGTGAGAGGGAGAGCCGGGGAGCTGTTTTTT
CASSLVRGRAGELFF
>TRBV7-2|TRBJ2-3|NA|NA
TGTGCCAGCAGCCCTGGACAGAGCACAGATACGCAGTATTTT
CASSPGQSTDTQYF
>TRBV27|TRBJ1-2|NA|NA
TGTGCCAGCGCTCCCCAGGGCAACTATGGCTACACCTTC
CASAPQGNYGYTF
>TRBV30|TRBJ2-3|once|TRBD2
TGTGCCTGGAGTGTACTTAGCGGGAGATCATCAGATACGCAGTATTTT
CAWSVLSGRSSDTQYF
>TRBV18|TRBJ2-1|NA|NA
TGTGCCAGCTCACCCGTAGGACTTTACAATGAGCAGTTCTTC
CASSPVGLYNEQFF
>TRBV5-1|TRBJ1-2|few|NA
TGCGCCAGCAGCTTAATGACAGATAACTATGGCTACACCTTC
CASSLMTDNYGYTF
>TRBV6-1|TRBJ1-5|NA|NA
TGTGCCAGCAGTGCCAGGACAGTCGGATATAGCAATCAGCCCCAGCATTTT
CASSARTVGYSNQPQHF
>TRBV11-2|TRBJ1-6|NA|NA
TGTGCCAGCAGGGAGGCTGGGGTCGTAGGACCCCTCCACTTT
CASREAGVVGPLHF
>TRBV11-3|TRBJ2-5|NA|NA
TGTGCCAGCAGCTTAGGGCGGGCAGAGACCCAGTACTTC
CASSLGRAETQYF
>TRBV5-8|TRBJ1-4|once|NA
TGTGCCAGCAGGCAGGAAAAACTGTTTTTT
CASRQEKLFF